The clone carrying this T cell receptor (beta chain) was picked up many times. Antigen: not known. Those patients with uncontrolled infection, other autoimmune disease, pregnancy or lactation were excluded. Each diagnosis was grounded in clinical symptoms, serum thyroxine and TRAb, thyroid ultrasound, and orbital computed tomography. It was less than 13 ml of fresh peripheral blood that supplied the PBMCs. Researchers took RNA transcripts and amplified the TCR beta CDR3 regions from them. In the first-round RT-PCR of the TCR CDR3, the HTBI primer set was used. TCRdb re-derived calls from the multiplex PCR reads in MiXCR, one entry per CDR3 protein. This table has about 500,000 distinct CDR3 sequences, about 16% appearing once. The CDR3 is made up of 14 amino acids. Germline V gives CDR1 MNHEY, CDR2 SMNVEV (reference sequence). Between the trimmed V and J ends, which lost 5 bases and 0 bases, there was a span of 8 bases.

This entry is derived from a study of T cells in Graves' hyperthyroidism and ophthalmopathy. Study-level points and caveats: In the analysis, a 13 V-J model separated ophthalmopathy from stable hyperthyroidism.

The specimen sequenced was blood. The chain joins TRBV27 to TRBJ1-5; D not certain. The sequence was obtained from a woman aged 25-40 years with Graves' ophthalmopathy. CDR3 DNA sequence: TGTGCCAGCAGTCCTTTCTATAGCAATCAGCCCCAGCATTTT. Amino acid sequence: CASSPFYSNQPQHF.